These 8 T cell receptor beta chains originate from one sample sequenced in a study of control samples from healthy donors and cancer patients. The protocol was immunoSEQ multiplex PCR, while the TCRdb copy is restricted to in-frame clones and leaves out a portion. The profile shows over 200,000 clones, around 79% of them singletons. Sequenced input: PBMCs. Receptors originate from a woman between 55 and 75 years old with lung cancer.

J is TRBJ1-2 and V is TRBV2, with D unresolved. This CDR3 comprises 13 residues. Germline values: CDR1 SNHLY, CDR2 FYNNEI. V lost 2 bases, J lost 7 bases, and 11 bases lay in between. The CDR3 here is CASSEIAAGGYTF. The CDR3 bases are TGTGCCAGCAGTGAAATTGCGGCAGGTGGCTACACCTTC.

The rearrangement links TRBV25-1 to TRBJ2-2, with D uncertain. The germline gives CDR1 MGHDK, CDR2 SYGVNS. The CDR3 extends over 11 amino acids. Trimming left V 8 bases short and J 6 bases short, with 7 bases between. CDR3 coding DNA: TGTGCCAGCGGGATCCCCGGGGAGCTGTTTTTT. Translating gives CASGIPGELFF.

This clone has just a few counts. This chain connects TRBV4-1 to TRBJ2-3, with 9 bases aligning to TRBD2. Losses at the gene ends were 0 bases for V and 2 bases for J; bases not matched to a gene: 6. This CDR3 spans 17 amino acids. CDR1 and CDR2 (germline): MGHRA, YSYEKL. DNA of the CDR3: TGCGCCAGCAGCCAAGATATCCTAGCGGGGCCCACAGATACGCAGTATTTT. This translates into CASSQDILAGPTDTQYF.

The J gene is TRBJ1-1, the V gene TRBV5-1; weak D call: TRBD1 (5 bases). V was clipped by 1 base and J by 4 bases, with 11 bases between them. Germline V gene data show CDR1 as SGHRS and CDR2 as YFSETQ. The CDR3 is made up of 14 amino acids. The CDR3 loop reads CASSLLGLGTEAFF. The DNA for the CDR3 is TGCGCCAGCAGCTTGTTGGGGCTAGGCACTGAAGCTTTCTTT. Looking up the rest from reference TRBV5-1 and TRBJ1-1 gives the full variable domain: KAGVTQTPRYLIKTRGQQVTLSCSPISGHRSVSWYQQTPGQGLQFLFEYFSETQRNKGNFPGRFSGRQFSNSRSEMNVSTLELGDSALYLCASSLLGLGTEAFFGQGTRLTVV.

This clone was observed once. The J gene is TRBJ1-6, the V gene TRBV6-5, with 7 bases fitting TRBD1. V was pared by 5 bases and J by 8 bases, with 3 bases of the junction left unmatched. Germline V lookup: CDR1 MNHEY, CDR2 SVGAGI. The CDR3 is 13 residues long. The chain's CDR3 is CASSQGGYSPLHF. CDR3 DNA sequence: TGTGCCAGCAGTCAGGGGGGCTATTCACCCCTCCACTTT.

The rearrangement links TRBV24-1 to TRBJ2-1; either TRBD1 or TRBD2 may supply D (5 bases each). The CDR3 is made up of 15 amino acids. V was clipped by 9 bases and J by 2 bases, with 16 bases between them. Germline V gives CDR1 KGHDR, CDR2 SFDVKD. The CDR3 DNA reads TGTGCCACCGTTTTAGGGGAGCTGGCCTACAATGAGCAGTTCTTC. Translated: CATVLGELAYNEQFF.

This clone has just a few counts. CDR3 nucleotide sequence: TGTGCCAGTAGTAGTTACCCCACAGATACGCAGTATTTT. Translating it yields CASSSYPTDTQYF. This sequence joins TRBV19 and TRBJ2-3; no clear D gene. V lost 4 bases to trimming and J lost 2 bases, with 7 bases between them. Germline V gives CDR1 LNHDA, CDR2 SQIVND (reference sequence). The CDR3 has 13 amino acids.

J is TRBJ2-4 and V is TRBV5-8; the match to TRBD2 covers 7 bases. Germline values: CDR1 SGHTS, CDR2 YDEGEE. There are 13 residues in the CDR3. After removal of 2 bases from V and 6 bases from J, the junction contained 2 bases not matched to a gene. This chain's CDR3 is CASSLGGRNIQYF. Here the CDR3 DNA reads TGTGCCAGCAGCTTAGGCGGGAGAAACATTCAGTACTTC.